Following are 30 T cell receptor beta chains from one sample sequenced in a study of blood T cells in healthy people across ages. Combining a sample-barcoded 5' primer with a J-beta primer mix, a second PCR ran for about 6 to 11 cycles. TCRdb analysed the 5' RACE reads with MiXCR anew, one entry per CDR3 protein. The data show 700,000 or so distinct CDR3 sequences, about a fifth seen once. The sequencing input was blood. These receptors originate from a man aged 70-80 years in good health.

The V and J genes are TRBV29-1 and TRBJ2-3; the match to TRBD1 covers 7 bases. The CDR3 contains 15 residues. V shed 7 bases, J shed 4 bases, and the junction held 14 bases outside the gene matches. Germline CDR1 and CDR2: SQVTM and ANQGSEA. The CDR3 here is CSAEDRKVSADTQYF. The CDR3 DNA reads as TGCAGCGCTGAGGACAGGAAGGTTTCGGCAGATACGCAGTATTTT.

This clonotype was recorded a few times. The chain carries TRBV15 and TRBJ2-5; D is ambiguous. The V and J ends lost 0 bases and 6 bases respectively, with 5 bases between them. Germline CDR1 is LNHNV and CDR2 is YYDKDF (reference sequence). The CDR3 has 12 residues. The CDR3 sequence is CATSRDLKTQYF. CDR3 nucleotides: TGTGCCACCAGCAGAGATTTGAAGACCCAGTACTTC. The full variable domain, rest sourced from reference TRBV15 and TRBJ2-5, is DAMVIQNPRYQVTQFGKPVTLSCSQTLNHNVMYWYQQKSSQAPKLLFHYYDKDFNNEADTPDNFQSRRPNTSFCFLDIRSPGLGDTAMYLCATSRDLKTQYFGPGTRLLVL.

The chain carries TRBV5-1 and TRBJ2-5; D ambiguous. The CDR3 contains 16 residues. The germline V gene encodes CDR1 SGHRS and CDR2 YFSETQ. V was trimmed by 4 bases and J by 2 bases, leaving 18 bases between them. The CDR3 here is CASSPRRTETQETQYF. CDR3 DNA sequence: TGCGCCAGCAGCCCTCGTCGAACAGAAACACAAGAGACCCAGTACTTC.

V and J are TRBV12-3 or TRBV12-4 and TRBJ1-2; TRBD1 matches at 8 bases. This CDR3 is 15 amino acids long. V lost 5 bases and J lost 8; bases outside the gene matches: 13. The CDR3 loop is CASSPTAGGAKGYTF. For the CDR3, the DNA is TGTGCCAGCAGTCCCACCGCAGGGGGCGCGAAGGGCTACACCTTC.

The DNA of the CDR3 is TGTGCCAGCATTAGCGTAACTAGCGTCAGGATCGGGGAGCTGTTTTTT. Its protein is CASISVTSVRIGELFF. J is TRBJ2-2 and V is TRBV6-1; the match to TRBD2 covers 7 bases. The CDR3 consists of 16 residues. Trimming took 7 bases from V and 7 from J; bases not matched to a gene: 15. Germline CDR1 MNHNS, CDR2 SASEGT.

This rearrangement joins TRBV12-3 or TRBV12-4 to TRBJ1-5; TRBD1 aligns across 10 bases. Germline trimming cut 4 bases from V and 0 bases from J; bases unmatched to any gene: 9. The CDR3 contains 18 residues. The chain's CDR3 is CASSSDRGRLYSNQPQHF. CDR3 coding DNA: TGTGCCAGCAGTTCCGACAGGGGGCGCCTCTATAGCAATCAGCCCCAGCATTTT.

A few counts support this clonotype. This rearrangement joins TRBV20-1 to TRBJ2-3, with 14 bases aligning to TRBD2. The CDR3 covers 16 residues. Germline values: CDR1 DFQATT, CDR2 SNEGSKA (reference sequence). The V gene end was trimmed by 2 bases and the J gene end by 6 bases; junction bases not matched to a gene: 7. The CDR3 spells CSARPGLAGEKDTQYF. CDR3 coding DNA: TGCAGTGCTAGACCGGGACTAGCGGGAGAGAAGGATACGCAGTATTTT.

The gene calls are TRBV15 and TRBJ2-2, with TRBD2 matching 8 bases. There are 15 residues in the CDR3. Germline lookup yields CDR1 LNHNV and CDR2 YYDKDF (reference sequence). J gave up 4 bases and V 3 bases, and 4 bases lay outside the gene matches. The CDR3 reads CATSRSGSTTGELFF. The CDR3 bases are TGTGCCACCAGCAGGAGCGGGAGTACCACCGGGGAGCTGTTTTTT.

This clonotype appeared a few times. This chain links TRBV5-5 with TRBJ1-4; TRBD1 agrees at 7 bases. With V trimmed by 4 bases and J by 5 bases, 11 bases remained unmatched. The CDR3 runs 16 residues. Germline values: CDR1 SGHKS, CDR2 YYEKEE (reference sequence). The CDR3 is CASSPNPGQQNEKLFF. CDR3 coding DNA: TGTGCCAGCAGCCCGAATCCGGGACAGCAAAATGAAAAACTGTTTTTT.

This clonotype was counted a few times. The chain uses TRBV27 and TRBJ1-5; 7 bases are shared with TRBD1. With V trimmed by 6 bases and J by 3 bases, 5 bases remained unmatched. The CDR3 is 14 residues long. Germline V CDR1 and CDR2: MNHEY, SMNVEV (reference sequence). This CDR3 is CASRPGQANQPQHF. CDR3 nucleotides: TGTGCCAGCAGACCCGGACAGGCCAATCAGCCCCAGCATTTT.

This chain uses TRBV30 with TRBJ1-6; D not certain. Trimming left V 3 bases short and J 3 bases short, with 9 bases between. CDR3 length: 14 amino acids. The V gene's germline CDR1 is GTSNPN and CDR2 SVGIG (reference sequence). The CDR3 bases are TGTGCCTGGAGAAGTAACGGCTATAATTCACCCCTCCACTTT. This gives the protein CAWRSNGYNSPLHF.

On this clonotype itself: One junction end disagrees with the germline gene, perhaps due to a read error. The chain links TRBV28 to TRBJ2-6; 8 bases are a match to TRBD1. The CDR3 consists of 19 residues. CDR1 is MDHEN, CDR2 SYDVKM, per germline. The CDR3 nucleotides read TGCGCCAGCAGTTTCGGCGCACACAGGGGGGCGCAAGGGGCCAACGTCCTGACTTTC. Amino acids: CASSFGAHRGAQGANVLTF.

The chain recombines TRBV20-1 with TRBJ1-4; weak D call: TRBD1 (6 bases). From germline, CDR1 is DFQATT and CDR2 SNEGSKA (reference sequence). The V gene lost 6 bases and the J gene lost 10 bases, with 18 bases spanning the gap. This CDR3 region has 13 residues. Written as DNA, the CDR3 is TGCAGTGCCAGGCCGGGGGGCTTGGCAAAACTGTTTTTT. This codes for CSARPGGLAKLFF.

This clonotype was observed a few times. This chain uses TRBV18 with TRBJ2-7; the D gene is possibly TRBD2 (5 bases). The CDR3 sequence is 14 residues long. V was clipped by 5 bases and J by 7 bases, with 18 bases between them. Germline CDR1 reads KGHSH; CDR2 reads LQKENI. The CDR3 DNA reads TGTGCCAGCTCAGCCTCCGGCGCGGAGGTTGAGCAGTACGTC. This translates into CASSASGAEVEQYV.

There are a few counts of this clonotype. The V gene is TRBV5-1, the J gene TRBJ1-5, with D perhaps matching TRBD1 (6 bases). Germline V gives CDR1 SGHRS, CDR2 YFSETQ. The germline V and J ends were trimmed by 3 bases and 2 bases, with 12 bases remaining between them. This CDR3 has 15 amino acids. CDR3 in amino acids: CASSSVGGGNQPQHF. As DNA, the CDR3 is TGCGCCAGCAGCTCCGTAGGGGGGGGCAATCAGCCCCAGCATTTT.

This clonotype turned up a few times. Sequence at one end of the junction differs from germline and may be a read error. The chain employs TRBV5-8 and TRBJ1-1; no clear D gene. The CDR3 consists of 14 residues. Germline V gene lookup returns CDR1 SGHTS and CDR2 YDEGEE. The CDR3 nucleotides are TGTGCCAGCAGCTTTGGACGACGAAGAGGAATTAGCATCTTT. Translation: CASSFGRRRGISIF.

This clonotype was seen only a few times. CDR3: CASSLNAGELFF. For the CDR3, the DNA is TGCGCCAGCAGCTTAAACGCCGGGGAGCTGTTTTTT. The chain carries TRBV5-1 and TRBJ2-2; unclear D gene. The CDR3 is 12 residues long. CDR1 is SGHRS and CDR2 is YFSETQ in the germline V gene. V was trimmed by 2 bases and J by 6 bases, leaving 5 bases between them. The entire variable domain, with the rest obtained from reference TRBV5-1 and TRBJ2-2, is as follows: KAGVTQTPRYLIKTRGQQVTLSCSPISGHRSVSWYQQTPGQGLQFLFEYFSETQRNKGNFPGRFSGRQFSNSRSEMNVSTLELGDSALYLCASSLNAGELFFGEGSRLTVL.

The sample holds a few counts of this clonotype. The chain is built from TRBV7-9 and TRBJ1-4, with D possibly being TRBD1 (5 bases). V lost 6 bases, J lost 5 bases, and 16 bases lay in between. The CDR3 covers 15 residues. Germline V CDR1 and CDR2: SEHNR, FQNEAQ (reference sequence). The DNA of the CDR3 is TGTGCCAGCAGTGAGGGGCTGGGCTTCAATGAAAAACTGTTTTTT. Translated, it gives CASSEGLGFNEKLFF.

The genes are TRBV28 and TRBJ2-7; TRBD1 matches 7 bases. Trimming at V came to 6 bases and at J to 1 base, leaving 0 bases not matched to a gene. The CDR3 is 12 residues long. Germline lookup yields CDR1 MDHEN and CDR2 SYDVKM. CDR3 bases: TGTGCCAGCAGGACAGGGTCCTACGAGCAGTACGTC. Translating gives CASRTGSYEQYV.

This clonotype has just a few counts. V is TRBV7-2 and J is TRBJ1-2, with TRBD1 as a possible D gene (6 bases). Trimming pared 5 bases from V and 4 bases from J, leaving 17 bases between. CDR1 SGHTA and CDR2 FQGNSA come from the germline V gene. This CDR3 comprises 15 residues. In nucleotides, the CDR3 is TGTGCCAGCAGCAACAGGGAGCAACGGACCTATGGCTACACCTTC. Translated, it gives CASSNREQRTYGYTF.

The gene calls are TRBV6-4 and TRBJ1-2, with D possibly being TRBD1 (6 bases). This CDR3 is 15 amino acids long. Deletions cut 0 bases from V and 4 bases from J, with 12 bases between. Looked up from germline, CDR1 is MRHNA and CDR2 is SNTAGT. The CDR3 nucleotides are TGTGCCAGCAGTGACTCTGGTGGGGGCGTCTATGGCTACACCTTC. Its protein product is CASSDSGGGVYGYTF.

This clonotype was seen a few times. The CDR3 nucleotides are TGTGCCATCAGTGACCCACTCCGGCAGAACGAGCAGTACTTC. Translating it yields CAISDPLRQNEQYF. V usage is TRBV10-3 and J usage is TRBJ2-7; D is uncertain. Germline CDR1 and CDR2: ENHRY and SYGVKD. This CDR3 contains 14 residues. Trimming stripped 3 bases from V and 5 bases from J, with 14 bases between.

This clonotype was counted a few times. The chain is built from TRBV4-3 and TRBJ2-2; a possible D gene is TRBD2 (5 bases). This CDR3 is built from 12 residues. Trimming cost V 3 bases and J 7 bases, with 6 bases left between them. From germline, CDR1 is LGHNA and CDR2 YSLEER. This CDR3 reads CASSHGIGELFF. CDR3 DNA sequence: TGCGCCAGCAGCCACGGGATCGGGGAGCTGTTTTTT.

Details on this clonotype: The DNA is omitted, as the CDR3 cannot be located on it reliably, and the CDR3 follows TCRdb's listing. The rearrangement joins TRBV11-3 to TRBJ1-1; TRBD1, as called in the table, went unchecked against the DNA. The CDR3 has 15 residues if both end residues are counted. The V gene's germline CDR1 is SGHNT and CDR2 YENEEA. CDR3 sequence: CASSLVGTGATEASF.

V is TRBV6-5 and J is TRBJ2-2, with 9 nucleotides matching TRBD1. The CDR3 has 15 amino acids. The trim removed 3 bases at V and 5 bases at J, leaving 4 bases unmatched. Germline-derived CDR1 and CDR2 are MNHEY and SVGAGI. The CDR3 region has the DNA TGTGCCAGCAGTTATGACAGGGGGGGTACCGGGGAGCTGTTTTTT. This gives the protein CASSYDRGGTGELFF.

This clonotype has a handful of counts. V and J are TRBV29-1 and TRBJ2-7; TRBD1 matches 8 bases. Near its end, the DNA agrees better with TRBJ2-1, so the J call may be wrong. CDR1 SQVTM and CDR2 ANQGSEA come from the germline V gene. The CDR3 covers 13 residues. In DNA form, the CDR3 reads TGCAGCGTAAGAGTTTCAGGGGGCTATGAGCAGTTCTTC. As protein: CSVRVSGGYEQFF.

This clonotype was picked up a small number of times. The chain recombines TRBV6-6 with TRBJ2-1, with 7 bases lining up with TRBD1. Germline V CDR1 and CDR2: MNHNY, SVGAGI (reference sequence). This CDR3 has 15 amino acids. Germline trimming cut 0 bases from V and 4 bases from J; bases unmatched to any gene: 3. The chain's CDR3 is CASSYSTGIYNEQFF. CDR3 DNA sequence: TGTGCCAGCAGTTACTCGACAGGGATATACAATGAGCAGTTCTTC.

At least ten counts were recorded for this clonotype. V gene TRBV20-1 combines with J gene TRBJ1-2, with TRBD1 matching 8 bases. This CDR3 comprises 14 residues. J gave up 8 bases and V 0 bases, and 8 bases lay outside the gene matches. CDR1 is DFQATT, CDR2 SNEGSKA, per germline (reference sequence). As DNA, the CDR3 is TGCAGTGCTAGAGATGGGACAGGTCGGGAAGGCTACACCTTC. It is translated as CSARDGTGREGYTF.

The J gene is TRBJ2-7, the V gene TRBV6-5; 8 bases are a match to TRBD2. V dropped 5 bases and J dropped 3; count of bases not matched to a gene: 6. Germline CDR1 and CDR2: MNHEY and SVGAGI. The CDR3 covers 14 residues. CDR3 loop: CASSPGTSHYEQYV. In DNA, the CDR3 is TGTGCCAGCAGTCCCGGGACTAGTCACTACGAGCAGTACGTC.

CDR3 nucleotides: TGTGCCAGCAGCCAAGATTTACAGGGTGGCTACACCTTC. This sequence encodes CASSQDLQGGYTF. This sequence joins TRBV14 and TRBJ1-2; D might be TRBD1 (6 bases). Trimming shortened V by 0 bases and J by 7 bases, and 9 bases separated the two germline ends. This CDR3 region has 13 residues. The germline CDR1 and CDR2 sequences are SGHDN and FVKESK.